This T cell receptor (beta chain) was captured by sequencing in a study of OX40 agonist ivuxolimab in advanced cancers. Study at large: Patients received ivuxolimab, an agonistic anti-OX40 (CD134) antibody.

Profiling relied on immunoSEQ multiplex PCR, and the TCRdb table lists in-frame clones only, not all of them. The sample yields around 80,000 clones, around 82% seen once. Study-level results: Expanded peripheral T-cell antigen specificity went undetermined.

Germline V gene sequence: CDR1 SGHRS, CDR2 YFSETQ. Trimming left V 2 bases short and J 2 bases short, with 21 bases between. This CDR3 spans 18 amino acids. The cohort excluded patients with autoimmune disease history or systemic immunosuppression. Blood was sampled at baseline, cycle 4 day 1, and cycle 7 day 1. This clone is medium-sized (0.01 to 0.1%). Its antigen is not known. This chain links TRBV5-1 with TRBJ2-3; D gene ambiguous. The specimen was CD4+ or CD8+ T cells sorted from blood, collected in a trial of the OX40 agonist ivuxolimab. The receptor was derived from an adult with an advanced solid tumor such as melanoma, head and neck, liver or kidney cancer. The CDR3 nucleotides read TGCGCCAGCAGCTTTAAGATGAGGACGCAACTCATCACAGATACGCAGTATTTT. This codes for CASSFKMRTQLITDTQYF.